This TCR beta chain was profiled in a study of blood T cells in healthy people across ages. Whole-study findings and limits: Because donor CMV status was unknown, expanded clonotype changes were possibly confounded. There was a strong correlation between TCR beta diversity and naive T cell percentage. PBMCs left unsorted prevented a conclusive naive versus antigen-experienced comparison.

Isolation yielded PBMCs, at least 6 million per sample, in every case. A sample-barcoded 5' primer and a J-beta primer mix were used in a second PCR of roughly 7 to 11 cycles. TCRdb re-analysed the 5' RACE reads in MiXCR, keeping a single row per CDR3 protein. The table has 650,000 to 800,000 distinct CDR3 sequences, around 43% seen once. As to this clonotype: No antigen is known for it.

Sequenced sample: blood. This receptor was identified in a man aged 55-75 years in good health.

CDR3 amino acids: CASSLNHRRSYNEQFF. As DNA, the CDR3 is TGTGCCAGCAGCTTAAATCACAGGCGATCCTACAATGAGCAGTTCTTC. This chain uses TRBV13 with TRBJ2-1; D might be TRBD1 (5 bases). This CDR3 contains 16 residues. The germline V gene has CDR1 PRHDT and CDR2 FYEKMQ (reference sequence). The germline V and J ends were trimmed by 2 bases and 1 base, with 12 bases remaining between them. The full variable domain, its missing parts supplied by reference TRBV13 and TRBJ2-1, is AAGVIQSPRHLIKEKRETATLKCYPIPRHDTVYWYQQGPGQDPQFLISFYEKMQSDKGSIPDRFSAQQFSDYHSELNMSSLELGDSALYFCASSLNHRRSYNEQFFGPGTRLTVL.